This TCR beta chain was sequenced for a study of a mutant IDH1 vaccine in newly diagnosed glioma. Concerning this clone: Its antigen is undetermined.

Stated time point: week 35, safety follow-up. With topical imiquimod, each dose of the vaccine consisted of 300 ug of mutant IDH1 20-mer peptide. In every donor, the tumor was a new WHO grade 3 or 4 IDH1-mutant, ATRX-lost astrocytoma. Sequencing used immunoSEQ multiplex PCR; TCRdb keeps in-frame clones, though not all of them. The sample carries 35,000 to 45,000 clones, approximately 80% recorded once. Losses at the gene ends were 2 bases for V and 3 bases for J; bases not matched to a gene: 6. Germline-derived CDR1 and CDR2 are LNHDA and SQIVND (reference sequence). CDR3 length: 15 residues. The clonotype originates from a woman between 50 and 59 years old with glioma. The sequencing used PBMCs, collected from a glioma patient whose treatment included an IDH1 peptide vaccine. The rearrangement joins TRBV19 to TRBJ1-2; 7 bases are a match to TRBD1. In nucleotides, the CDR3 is TGTGCCAGTAGTATAAGGGACAGCACTTACTATGGCTACACCTTC. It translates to CASSIRDSTYYGYTF.